This entry features one T cell receptor beta chain sequence. Germline values: CDR1 MNHNY, CDR2 SVGAGI (reference sequence). CDR3 length equals 14 residues. Trimming took 2 bases from V and 3 from J, leaving 7 bases between them. Produced via immunoSEQ multiplex PCR; TCRdb's table is partial and in-frame only. Of some 40,000 clones in the sample, under 95% are singletons; the top ten hold over 0.3%. This record belongs to a study of T cell changes during pregnancy in multiple sclerosis. This receptor was obtained from a female donor in good health, enrolled as a control in a pregnancy study. The sample consisted of CD4+ T cells from peripheral blood mononuclear cells, taken in the third trimester of pregnancy. The rearrangement uses TRBV6-6 and TRBJ2-2, with D perhaps matching TRBD2 (6 bases). CDR3 amino acids: CASSYREDTGELFF. CDR3 bases: TGTGCCAGCAGTTACAGGGAGGACACCGGGGAGCTGTTTTTT.